These T cell receptor beta chains were read from a single sample in a study of T-cell memory formation after mild COVID-19. TCRdb reanalysed the 5' RACE reads using MiXCR and keeps one entry per CDR3 protein. The sample yields some 450,000 distinct CDR3 sequences, more than 15% seen once. The source material was PBMCs or a T cell subset sorted from them (not recorded which). These receptors all come from a man between 18 and 29 years old who had mild COVID-19 (a few samples of this study predate the infection). Cell type and time point are not known. The CDR3 runs from the conserved cysteine through the conserved F or W. The order of the fields is V gene, clone size, CDR3 length, D gene, J gene, CDR3 DNA, CDR3 protein. A D gene is named only where the DNA matches it firmly. The size entry is marked missing in some rows and otherwise reads once, few, many or a size class.

TRBV20-1	once	12	-	TRBJ2-3	TGCAGTGCCAAGCGGGGCACAGATACGCAGTATTTT	CSAKRGTDTQYF
TRBV7-9	many	14	-	TRBJ2-3	TGTGCCAGCAGCAACCCCTCGGGGACAGATACGCAGTATTTT	CASSNPSGTDTQYF
TRBV7-9	-	12	-	TRBJ1-2	TGTGCCAGCAGCCCGTCCTTTTATGGCTACACCTTC	CASSPSFYGYTF
TRBV7-2	many	15	TRBD2	TRBJ2-3	TGTGCCAGCAGCCCAGTAAGCGGGGGCGCAGATACGCAGTATTTT	CASSPVSGGADTQYF
TRBV20-1	-	12	TRBD2	TRBJ2-1	TGCAGTGCTAGACTAGCGGGGGGGGAGCAGTTCTTC	CSARLAGGEQFF
TRBV7-2	many	14	-	TRBJ2-2	TGTGCCAGCAGCTTACGGGGAGGCACCGGGGAGCTGTTTTTT	CASSLRGGTGELFF
TRBV12-3/TRBV12-4	many	14	-	TRBJ1-5	TGTGCCAGCAGTACTGAGGGGAGCAATCAGCCCCAGCATTTT	CASSTEGSNQPQHF
TRBV5-6	many	15	TRBD1	TRBJ1-6	TGTGCCAGCAGCCGGTACGGGACAGGCGAATCACCCCTCCACTTT	CASSRYGTGESPLHF
TRBV7-8	-	19	TRBD1	TRBJ2-1	TGTGCCAGCAGCTACAAACCTGGCTGGGGACAGGGGTTTTCGAATGAGCAGTTCTTC	CASSYKPGWGQGFSNEQFF
TRBV7-6	few	17	-	TRBJ1-3	TGTGCCAGCAGCTTAGAAGGAAAATCGCGCGATGGAAACACCATATATTTT	CASSLEGKSRDGNTIYF
TRBV12-3/TRBV12-4	few	16	-	TRBJ1-4	TGTGCCAGCAGCCCAAGGTCCCCAGCAACTAATGAAAAACTGTTTTTT	CASSPRSPATNEKLFF
TRBV15	-	15	-	TRBJ1-2	TGTGCCACCAGCCCCCGGGTCGAGACCTACTATGGCTACACCTTC	CATSPRVETYYGYTF
TRBV5-1	many	14	-	TRBJ1-2	TGCGCCAGCAGCTTTTGGAGCAGGGACTATGGCTACACCTTC	CASSFWSRDYGYTF
TRBV21-1	-	15	-	TRBJ1-5	TGTGCCAGCAGCAAAAGGACCGGGGACGGTCAGCCCCAGCATTTT	CASSKRTGDGQPQHF